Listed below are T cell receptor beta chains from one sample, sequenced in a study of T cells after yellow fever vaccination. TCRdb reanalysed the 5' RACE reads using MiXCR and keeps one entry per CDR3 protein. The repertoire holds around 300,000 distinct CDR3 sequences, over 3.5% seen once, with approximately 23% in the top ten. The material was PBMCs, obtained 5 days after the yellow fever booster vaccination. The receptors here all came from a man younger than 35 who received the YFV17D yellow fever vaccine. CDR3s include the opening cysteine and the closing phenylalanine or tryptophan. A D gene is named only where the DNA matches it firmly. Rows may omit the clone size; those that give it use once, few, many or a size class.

CDR3 protein: CASSPQTNDEQYF
CDR3 DNA: TGTGCCAGCTCGCCCCAGACGAACGACGAGCAGTACTTC
D gene: NA
J gene: TRBJ2-7
V gene: TRBV18
clone size: few

CDR3 protein: CASSQWDNNSPLHF
CDR3 DNA: TGTGCCAGCAGCCAGTGGGACAACAATTCACCCCTCCACTTT
D gene: NA
J gene: TRBJ1-6
V gene: TRBV7-9
clone size: many

CDR3 protein: CASSYAAGANVLTF
CDR3 DNA: TGTGCCAGCAGTTATGCGGCAGGGGCCAACGTCCTGACTTTC
D gene: NA
J gene: TRBJ2-6
V gene: TRBV6-2/TRBV6-3
clone size: few

CDR3 protein: CATRQAGSSYNEQFF
CDR3 DNA: TGCGCCACCCGGCAGGCAGGATCGTCCTACAATGAGCAGTTCTTC
D gene: NA
J gene: TRBJ2-1
V gene: TRBV5-1
clone size: few

CDR3 protein: CASSPISPRGLTEAFF
CDR3 DNA: TGTGCCAGCTCACCAATATCCCCCAGGGGGCTCACTGAAGCTTTCTTT
D gene: TRBD1
J gene: TRBJ1-1
V gene: TRBV18
clone size: NA

CDR3 protein: CASSYSEGYEQYF
CDR3 DNA: TGTGCCAGCAGTTACTCGGAAGGGTACGAGCAGTACTTC
D gene: NA
J gene: TRBJ2-7
V gene: TRBV6-5
clone size: NA

CDR3 protein: CSVDVRNTEAFF
CDR3 DNA: TGCAGCGTTGACGTGAGGAACACTGAAGCTTTCTTT
D gene: NA
J gene: TRBJ1-1
V gene: TRBV29-1
clone size: many

CDR3 protein: CATGIPEQFF
CDR3 DNA: TGTGCCACAGGAATACCTGAGCAGTTCTTC
D gene: NA
J gene: TRBJ2-1
V gene: TRBV7-9
clone size: NA

CDR3 protein: CSASGTGGLTLYNEQFF
CDR3 DNA: TGCAGCGCCTCCGGGACAGGGGGATTAACCCTCTACAATGAGCAGTTCTTC
D gene: TRBD1
J gene: TRBJ2-1
V gene: TRBV29-1
clone size: many

CDR3 protein: CASSLAMANEKLFF
CDR3 DNA: TGTGCCAGCAGCTTAGCAATGGCTAATGAAAAACTGTTTTTT
D gene: NA
J gene: TRBJ1-4
V gene: TRBV7-9
clone size: many

CDR3 protein: CASSTLDRGPYEQYF
CDR3 DNA: TGCGCCAGCAGCACATTGGACAGGGGACCTTACGAGCAGTACTTC
D gene: TRBD1
J gene: TRBJ2-7
V gene: TRBV5-1
clone size: many

CDR3 protein: CASSLSLAGGVDTQYF
CDR3 DNA: TGTGCCAGCAGCTTATCTCTCGCGGGGGGCGTGGATACGCAGTATTTT
D gene: TRBD2
J gene: TRBJ2-3
V gene: TRBV11-2
clone size: many

CDR3 protein: CSARNDRGYTEAFF
CDR3 DNA: TGCAGTGCTAGAAATGACAGGGGCTACACTGAAGCTTTCTTT
D gene: TRBD1
J gene: TRBJ1-1
V gene: TRBV20-1
clone size: many

CDR3 protein: CASSLQWAGTDTQYF
CDR3 DNA: TGTGCCAGCAGTTTACAGTGGGCGGGCACAGATACGCAGTATTTT
D gene: NA
J gene: TRBJ2-3
V gene: TRBV12-3/TRBV12-4
clone size: NA

CDR3 protein: CSARPGVTGELFF
CDR3 DNA: TGCAGTGCCCGGCCGGGGGTCACCGGGGAGCTGTTTTTT
D gene: NA
J gene: TRBJ2-2
V gene: TRBV20-1
clone size: NA

CDR3 protein: CASTMTGGNTEAFF
CDR3 DNA: TGTGCCAGCACCATGACGGGAGGGAACACTGAAGCTTTCTTT
D gene: NA
J gene: TRBJ1-1
V gene: TRBV5-4
clone size: few

CDR3 protein: CASREGSGNTGELFF
CDR3 DNA: TGCGCCAGCCGGGAAGGGAGCGGGAATACCGGGGAGCTGTTTTTT
D gene: TRBD2
J gene: TRBJ2-2
V gene: TRBV5-1
clone size: many

CDR3 protein: CASSLSWSDTEAFF
CDR3 DNA: TGCGCCAGCAGCTTAAGTTGGTCTGACACTGAAGCTTTCTTT
D gene: NA
J gene: TRBJ1-1
V gene: TRBV5-1
clone size: NA

CDR3 protein: CASRGDGYFSGANVLTF
CDR3 DNA: TGCGCCAGCAGGGGGGACGGCTACTTCTCTGGGGCCAACGTCCTGACTTTC
D gene: NA
J gene: TRBJ2-6
V gene: TRBV4-1
clone size: many

CDR3 protein: CASSLTAGDEQFF
CDR3 DNA: TGTGCCAGCAGCTTAACGGCAGGGGATGAGCAGTTCTTC
D gene: NA
J gene: TRBJ2-1
V gene: TRBV7-3
clone size: many

CDR3 protein: CASSFLAGVQETQYF
CDR3 DNA: TGTGCCAGCAGTTTTTTGGCGGGCGTACAAGAGACCCAGTACTTC
D gene: NA
J gene: TRBJ2-5
V gene: TRBV12-3/TRBV12-4
clone size: many

CDR3 protein: CATKQGWNEKLFF
CDR3 DNA: TGTGCTACGAAACAGGGTTGGAATGAAAAACTGTTTTTT
D gene: NA
J gene: TRBJ1-4
V gene: TRBV28
clone size: NA

CDR3 protein: CATSEARGTYNEQFF
CDR3 DNA: TGTGCCACCAGTGAGGCCAGAGGGACATACAATGAGCAGTTCTTC
D gene: NA
J gene: TRBJ2-1
V gene: TRBV24-1
clone size: few

CDR3 protein: CAARRQGEGSPLHF
CDR3 DNA: TGTGCCGCCAGGCGGCAAGGGGAGGGTTCACCCCTCCACTTT
D gene: NA
J gene: TRBJ1-6
V gene: TRBV6-6
clone size: few

CDR3 protein: CASSPQTGDYEQYF
CDR3 DNA: TGTGCCAGCAGCCCTCAGACAGGGGACTACGAGCAGTACTTC
D gene: TRBD1
J gene: TRBJ2-7
V gene: TRBV7-9
clone size: NA

CDR3 protein: CASSLGRSSYNSPLHF
CDR3 DNA: TGTGCCAGCAGCTTAGGGAGGAGCTCCTATAATTCACCCCTCCACTTT
D gene: NA
J gene: TRBJ1-6
V gene: TRBV7-9
clone size: NA

CDR3 protein: CASSLLDSRGGEQYF
CDR3 DNA: TGTGCCAGCAGCTTACTTGATTCCCGAGGGGGGGAGCAGTACTTC
D gene: NA
J gene: TRBJ2-7
V gene: TRBV7-2
clone size: NA

CDR3 protein: CASSYSAMNTEAFF
CDR3 DNA: TGTGCCAGCAGTTACTCCGCTATGAACACTGAAGCTTTCTTT
D gene: NA
J gene: TRBJ1-1
V gene: TRBV6-5
clone size: NA

CDR3 protein: CASSNTGTGSYNEQFF
CDR3 DNA: TGTGCCAGCAGCAACACCGGGACAGGGTCCTACAATGAGCAGTTCTTC
D gene: TRBD1
J gene: TRBJ2-1
V gene: TRBV5-5
clone size: many

CDR3 protein: CASSTRMGEPINEQFF
CDR3 DNA: TGTGCCAGCAGCACGAGGATGGGGGAGCCGATCAATGAGCAGTTCTTC
D gene: NA
J gene: TRBJ2-1
V gene: TRBV28
clone size: few